The 27 T cell receptor beta chains listed next were all sequenced from one sample in a study of blood T cell repertoires in COVID-19. Assay used: immunoSEQ multiplex PCR; TCRdb lists only in-frame clones, some missing. The sample has 80,000 or so clones, around 84% seen once. Specimen: peripheral blood. Source of these receptors: a man in his fifties or sixties with COVID-19, enrolled during active disease.

The rearrangement links TRBV29-1 to TRBJ2-6; the match to TRBD1 covers 9 bases. The V and J ends lost 7 bases and 4 bases, in that order; junction bases with no gene match: 5. The CDR3 runs 14 residues. Looked up from germline, CDR1 is SQVTM and CDR2 is ANQGSEA. CDR3 coding DNA: TGCAGCGCCTGGGACAGGGCCGGGGCCAACGTCCTGACTTTC. Residues: CSAWDRAGANVLTF.

A note on this clone: The sample contains more than one DNA sequence encoding this CDR3. The rearrangement links TRBV4-2 to TRBJ1-2; TRBD1 matches at 8 bases. CDR3 length equals 15 residues. The germline CDR1 and CDR2 sequences are LGHNA and YNFKEQ. V shed 0 bases and J 5 bases; nucleotides not matched to a gene: 5. For the CDR3, the DNA is TGTGCCAGCAGCCAAGACCCCGGACAGGGTTATGGCTACACCTTC. It translates to CASSQDPGQGYGYTF.

This clone has only a few counts. The rearrangement uses TRBV6-5 and TRBJ2-2; 11 bases map to TRBD2. CDR1 is MNHEY, CDR2 SVGAGI, per germline. The CDR3 extends over 14 amino acids. Trimming cost V 8 bases and J 7 bases; bases outside gene matches: 6. This chain's CDR3 is CASSVTSGGGELFF. Here the CDR3 DNA reads TGTGCCAGCTCTGTTACTAGCGGGGGCGGGGAGCTGTTTTTT.

This rearrangement joins TRBV11-2 to TRBJ2-7; 12 nucleotides align to TRBD2. Germline CDR1 and CDR2: SGHAT and FQNNGV. J was trimmed by 7 bases and V by 1 base; bases with no gene match: 8. The CDR3 totals 16 residues. Here the CDR3 reads CASSLGASGRAGEQYF. The CDR3 nucleotides are TGTGCCAGCAGCTTAGGGGCTAGCGGGAGGGCGGGGGAGCAGTACTTC.

The chain joins TRBV5-1 to TRBJ2-5, with 7 bases that match TRBD2. The germline V gene encodes CDR1 SGHRS and CDR2 YFSETQ. The CDR3 has 14 amino acids. The J segment lost 2 bases and the V segment lost 0 bases, leaving 1 base of the junction unmatched. The CDR3 DNA reads as TGCGCCAGCAGCTTGGGGCGGGGGCAAGAGACCCAGTACTTC. Protein: CASSLGRGQETQYF.

This chain joins TRBV6-5 and TRBJ2-7, with 9 bases lining up with TRBD2. Losses at the gene ends were 6 bases for V and 5 bases for J; bases not matched to a gene: 11. The CDR3 covers 15 residues. Germline V gene data show CDR1 as MNHEY and CDR2 as SVGAGI. The CDR3 protein is CASSLTVAGVDEQYF. CDR3 DNA: TGTGCCAGCAGCCTCACCGTAGCGGGAGTCGACGAGCAGTACTTC.

This chain links TRBV6-1 with TRBJ2-1; TRBD1 is a possible D gene (6 bases). V shed 3 bases and J shed 2 bases, with 11 bases lying between them. This CDR3 has 15 amino acids. Germline CDR1 and CDR2: MNHNS and SASEGT. CDR3 bases: TGTGCCAGCAGTGATAGTCAGGGGACCTACAATGAGCAGTTCTTC. Its protein is CASSDSQGTYNEQFF.

For the CDR3, the DNA is TGTGCCAGCAGCCCGGCGGGGGGGTTCTACATTCAGTACTTC. Protein product: CASSPAGGFYIQYF. This rearrangement joins TRBV3-1 (or the pseudogene TRBV3-2) to TRBJ2-4; 9 nucleotides match TRBD2. Germline V gene lookup returns CDR1 LGHDT and CDR2 YNNKEL (reference sequence). Trimming cost V 4 bases and J 8 bases; bases outside gene matches: 6. This CDR3 is built from 14 residues.

This rearrangement joins TRBV2 to TRBJ2-3; 7 bases match TRBD2. The CDR3 is made up of 14 amino acids. CDR1 SNHLY and CDR2 FYNNEI come from the germline V gene. Unmatched junction bases numbered 3, after V lost 6 bases and J lost 0 bases. CDR3 region: CASSISGSTDTQYF. The CDR3 DNA follows: TGTGCCAGCAGCATTAGCGGGAGCACAGATACGCAGTATTTT.

J is TRBJ2-7 and V is TRBV19, with a weak D call TRBD2 (7 bases). The V gene lost 9 bases and the J gene lost 0 bases, with 15 bases spanning the gap. This CDR3 spans 14 amino acids. The germline CDR1 and CDR2 sequences are LNHDA and SQIVND (reference sequence). CDR3 in DNA: TGTGCCAGCAGAGGGGGGGTAGCCTCCTACGAGCAGTACTTC. It specifies CASRGGVASYEQYF.

This chain uses TRBV3-1 (or the pseudogene TRBV3-2) with TRBJ1-2; D remains unclear. V lost 1 base, J lost 0 bases, and 6 bases lay in between. The germline V gene encodes CDR1 LGHDT and CDR2 YNNKEL (reference sequence). The CDR3 consists of 14 residues. CDR3 nucleotides: TGTGCCAGCAGCCAAGTACAGTCTAACTATGGCTACACCTTC. It is translated as CASSQVQSNYGYTF.

This chain links TRBV6-5 with TRBJ1-1; D possibly corresponds to TRBD1 (6 bases). The germline gives CDR1 MNHEY, CDR2 SVGAGI. This CDR3 comprises 14 residues. Trimming left V 7 bases short and J 0 bases short, with 12 bases between. DNA of the CDR3: TGTGCCAGCACCACAGGGATTCTGAACACTGAAGCTTTCTTT. This codes for CASTTGILNTEAFF.

The rearrangement links TRBV7-2 to TRBJ2-3; 8 bases map to TRBD2. J lost 3 bases, V lost 0 bases, and 5 bases had no gene match. The CDR3 is 16 amino acids. The germline CDR1 and CDR2 sequences are SGHTA and FQGNSA. CDR3 residues: CASSLAGLGNTDTQYF. CDR3 sequence (DNA): TGTGCCAGCAGCTTAGCGGGACTAGGAAATACAGATACGCAGTATTTT.

The chain joins TRBV6-5 to TRBJ2-2; 8 nucleotides agree with TRBD1. The length of the CDR3 is 15 residues. In germline, CDR1 is MNHEY, CDR2 SVGAGI. V lost 6 bases, J lost 2 bases, and 5 bases stayed unmatched. This chain's CDR3 is CASRPQGANTGELFF. The CDR3, as DNA: TGTGCCAGCAGACCCCAGGGGGCTAACACCGGGGAGCTGTTTTTT.

The chain links TRBV6-5 to TRBJ1-1; a possible D gene is TRBD1 (6 bases). The germline V and J ends were trimmed by 2 bases and 1 base, with 8 bases remaining between them. The CDR3 totals 14 residues. Germline lookup yields CDR1 MNHEY and CDR2 SVGAGI. The CDR3 nucleotides are TGTGCCAGCAGTTACGGACAGCCGAACACTGAAGCTTTCTTT. It translates to CASSYGQPNTEAFF.

The chain is built from TRBV28 and TRBJ1-3; D is uncertain. Germline V gene lookup returns CDR1 MDHEN and CDR2 SYDVKM. The CDR3 is 13 amino acids. V was clipped by 3 bases and J by 3 bases, with 6 bases between them. This CDR3 reads CASSLPGGNTIYF. Here the CDR3 DNA reads TGTGCCAGCAGTTTGCCGGGTGGAAACACCATATATTTT.

This sequence joins TRBV19 and TRBJ2-5; TRBD1 aligns across 9 bases. The CDR3 is 13 amino acids. Trimming removed 5 bases from V and 6 bases from J; junction bases left unmatched: 4. The germline CDR1 and CDR2 sequences are LNHDA and SQIVND (reference sequence). CDR3 protein: CASSPGQGQTQYF. The CDR3 DNA reads TGTGCCAGTAGTCCGGGACAGGGACAGACCCAGTACTTC.

The chain recombines TRBV18 with TRBJ2-5, with D possibly matching TRBD2 (6 bases). The germline V gene has CDR1 KGHSH and CDR2 LQKENI. Trimming took off 2 bases at V and 5 bases at J, with 12 bases between the two ends. This CDR3 is built from 14 residues. The CDR3 DNA reads as TGTGCCAGCTCACCAGCTAGCGTAAAGGAGACCCAGTACTTC. It is translated as CASSPASVKETQYF.

This chain connects TRBV19 to TRBJ2-1, with 9 bases aligning to TRBD2. CDR1 is LNHDA and CDR2 is SQIVND in the germline V gene (reference sequence). CDR3 length: 16 amino acids. V lost 7 bases and J lost 0; bases outside the gene matches: 7. DNA of the CDR3: TGTGCCAGTACCCCGACTAGCGGTAGCTCCTACAATGAGCAGTTCTTC. It specifies CASTPTSGSSYNEQFF.

V is TRBV28 and J is TRBJ1-5; D unclear. V lost 7 bases, J lost 4 bases, and 17 bases lay in between. The CDR3 runs 15 residues. Germline V gives CDR1 MDHEN, CDR2 SYDVKM. The CDR3 region is CASTQEVGPNQPQHF. In DNA, the CDR3 is TGTGCCAGCACCCAAGAAGTGGGCCCGAATCAGCCCCAGCATTTT.

The rearrangement links TRBV3-1 (or the pseudogene TRBV3-2) to TRBJ1-2, with no clear D. The ends were cut back, 0 bases at V and 3 bases at J, with 8 bases in the middle. The CDR3 is made up of 14 amino acids. Germline V lookup: CDR1 LGHDT, CDR2 YNNKEL (reference sequence). In DNA form, the CDR3 reads TGTGCCAGCAGCCAAGAGGTCGGGGACTATGGCTACACCTTC. This codes for CASSQEVGDYGYTF.

This clone was recorded once. The V and J genes are TRBV7-5 and TRBJ2-3; whether TRBD2, the table's D call, matches the DNA was not checked. TRBV7-5 is a listed pseudogene. The CDR3 is 21 residues long. CDR3 amino acids: CVRSLGFVGDFSGISTDTQYF. The CDR3 region has the DNA TGTGTCAGAAGCTTAGGGTTCGTAGGGGACTTCTCTGGGATTAGCACAGATACGCAGTATTTT.

The chain has TRBV7-2 and TRBJ2-1, with 7 bases fitting TRBD1. CDR1 SGHTA and CDR2 FQGNSA come from the germline V gene. The V segment lost 5 bases and the J segment 5 bases; nucleotides outside the gene matches: 12. There are 16 residues in the CDR3. DNA of the CDR3: TGTGCCAGCAGCCCCCGGCGACACAGGGGACACAATGAGCAGTTCTTC. This encodes CASSPRRHRGHNEQFF.

This clone was counted only a few times. This chain uses TRBV2 with TRBJ1-1; the D is unclear. With 1 base removed from V and 1 base from J, the gap between germline ends came to 7 bases. Germline V CDR1 and CDR2: SNHLY, FYNNEI. There are 14 residues in the CDR3. As DNA, the CDR3 is TGTGCCAGCAGTGAAGGACACCAGAACACTGAAGCTTTCTTT. It encodes CASSEGHQNTEAFF.

The CDR3 DNA reads as TGCGCCAGCAGCTTGGCCGGACAGGCTTATTCACCCCTCCACTTT. Translating gives CASSLAGQAYSPLHF. The chain is built from TRBV5-1 and TRBJ1-6; 7 bases line up with TRBD1. The junction had 5 bases not matched to a gene; V was cut back by 0 bases and J by 8 bases. CDR3 length equals 15 residues. CDR1 is SGHRS and CDR2 is YFSETQ in the germline V gene.

CDR3 nucleotide sequence: TGTGCCAGCAGCTGGGGGGGCGCGATCGGGGAGCTGTTTTTT. Its protein product is CASSWGGAIGELFF. The chain recombines TRBV7-2 with TRBJ2-2; D may be TRBD2 (7 bases). Per germline, CDR1 SGHTA and CDR2 FQGNSA. The CDR3 contains 14 residues. V shed 4 bases and J shed 7 bases, with 13 bases lying between them.

Written as DNA, the CDR3 is TGTGCCAGCAGCTCCTTCCCGGGGGGGCCCCAGCATTTT. Its protein product is CASSSFPGGPQHF. J is TRBJ1-5 and V is TRBV7-3, with D possibly being TRBD1 (5 bases). This CDR3 has 13 residues. The germline CDR1 and CDR2 sequences are SGHTA and FQGTGA. The V and J ends lost 4 bases and 9 bases respectively, with 13 bases between them.